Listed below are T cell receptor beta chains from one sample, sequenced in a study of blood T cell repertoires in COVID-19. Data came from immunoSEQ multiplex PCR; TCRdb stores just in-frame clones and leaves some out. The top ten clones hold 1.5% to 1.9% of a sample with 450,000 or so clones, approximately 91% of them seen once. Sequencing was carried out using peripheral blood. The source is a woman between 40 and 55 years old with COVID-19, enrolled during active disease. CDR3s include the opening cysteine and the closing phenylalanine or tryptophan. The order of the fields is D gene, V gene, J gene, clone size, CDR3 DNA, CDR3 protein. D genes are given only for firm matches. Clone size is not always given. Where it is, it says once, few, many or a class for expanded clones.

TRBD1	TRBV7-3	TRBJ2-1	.	TGTGCCAGCAGCCCAACAGGGGACGTCTACAATGAGCAGTTCTTC	CASSPTGDVYNEQFF
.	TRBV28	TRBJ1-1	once	TGTGCCAGCAGTTTATTCGGGGTGAACACTGAAGCTTTCTTT	CASSLFGVNTEAFF
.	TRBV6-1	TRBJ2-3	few	TGTGCCAGCAGTGAACGGGGCACAGATACGCAGTATTTT	CASSERGTDTQYF
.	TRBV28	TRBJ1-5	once	TGTGCCAGCAGTTTAACAGGACAGACCGAATATAGCAATCAGCCCCAGCATTTT	CASSLTGQTEYSNQPQHF
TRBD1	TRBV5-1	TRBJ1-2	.	TGCGCCAGCAGCTTTGATGCCGGGACAGGGACTAACTATGGCTACACCTTC	CASSFDAGTGTNYGYTF
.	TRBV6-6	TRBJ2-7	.	TGTGCCAGCAGTTACTCTTCTGGGCACGAGCAGTACTTC	CASSYSSGHEQYF
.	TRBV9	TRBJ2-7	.	TGTGCCAGCAGCCCCCGGGGTGGCTACGAGCAGTACTTC	CASSPRGGYEQYF
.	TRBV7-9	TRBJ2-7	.	TGTGCCAGCAGCTTAGACTATGACCTCCCAGACTTC	CASSLDYDLPDF
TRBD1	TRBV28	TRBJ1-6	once	TGTGCCAGCAGTTTAGGACAGGGGAGCTCACCCCTCCACTTT	CASSLGQGSSPLHF
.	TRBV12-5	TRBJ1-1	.	TGTGCTAGTGGTTTGTCCGACAGCTCCGAGGCTTTCTTT	CASGLSDSSEAFF
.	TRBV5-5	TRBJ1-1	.	TGTGCCAGCAGCTTGATCGGGGGGAACACTGAAGCTTTCTTT	CASSLIGGNTEAFF
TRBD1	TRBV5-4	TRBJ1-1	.	TGTGCCAGCAGTTCGGGCGGGACAGGGCCCCCCTGGGGAGCTTTCTTT	CASSSGGTGPPWGAFF
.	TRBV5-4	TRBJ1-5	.	TGTGCCAGCAGCAAGGACAGAGCCAATCAGCCCCAGCATTTT	CASSKDRANQPQHF
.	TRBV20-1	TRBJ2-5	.	TGCAGTGCTAGTTTTAAGGCGAGGGAGACCCAGTACTTC	CSASFKARETQYF
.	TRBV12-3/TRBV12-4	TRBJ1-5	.	TGTGCCAGCAGTTTGGCCAATCAGCCCCAGCATTTT	CASSLANQPQHF
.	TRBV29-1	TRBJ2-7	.	TGCAGCGTTGATTTTGCAGGAGGAGTAGAGCAGTACTTC	CSVDFAGGVEQYF
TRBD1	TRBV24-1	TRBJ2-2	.	TGTGCCACCAGGGGACAGGGGAACACCGGGGAGCTGTTTTTT	CATRGQGNTGELFF
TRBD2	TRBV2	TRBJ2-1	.	TGTGCCAGCAGCGCGGGAGGGCCGAGGGAGCAGTTCTTC	CASSAGGPREQFF
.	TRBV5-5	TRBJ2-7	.	TGTGCCAGCAGCTTTCGACAGGACAAGGGTCGCGAGCAGTACTTC	CASSFRQDKGREQYF
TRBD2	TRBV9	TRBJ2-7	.	TGTGCCAGCAGCCTCACGGCGGGGGGGTTATACTACGAGCAGTACTTC	CASSLTAGGLYYEQYF
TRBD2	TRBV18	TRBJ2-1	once	TGTGCCAGCTCACCGGGAGGGTTCTACAATGAGCAGTTCTTC	CASSPGGFYNEQFF
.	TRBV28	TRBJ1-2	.	TGTGCCAGCAGTTTACCGGACTATGGCTACACCTTC	CASSLPDYGYTF
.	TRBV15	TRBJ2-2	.	TGTGCCACCAGCGACCCGGAAGGGGCCGGGGAGCTGTTTTTT	CATSDPEGAGELFF
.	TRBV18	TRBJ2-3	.	TGTGCCAGCTCACCCGAGACAGTAGTCACAGATACGCAGTATTTT	CASSPETVVTDTQYF
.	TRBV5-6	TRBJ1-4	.	TGTGCCAGCTACGGGTTTGATGAAAAACTGTTTTTT	CASYGFDEKLFF
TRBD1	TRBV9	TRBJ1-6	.	TGTGCCAGCAGCCTTGACAGGGAATGGGGTCGCTCACCCCTCCACTTT	CASSLDREWGRSPLHF
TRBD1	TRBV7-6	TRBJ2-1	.	TGTGCCAGCAGCTTGACAGGGACCTACAATGAGCAGTTCTTC	CASSLTGTYNEQFF
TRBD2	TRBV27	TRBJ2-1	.	TGTGCCAGCAGCCCTGGGACTAGCGGGAGAAATGAGCAGTTCTTC	CASSPGTSGRNEQFF
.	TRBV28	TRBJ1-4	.	TGTGCCAGCAGTTATCGGTTGGCAACTAATGAAAAACTGTTTTTT	CASSYRLATNEKLFF
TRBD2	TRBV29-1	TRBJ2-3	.	TGCAGCGTCGGACTAGCGGTATCCTCCACAGATACGCAGTATTTT	CSVGLAVSSTDTQYF
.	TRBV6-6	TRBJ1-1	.	TGTGCCAGCAGCCTTCAGCCCGGGACACCAAACACTGAAGCTTTCTTT	CASSLQPGTPNTEAFF
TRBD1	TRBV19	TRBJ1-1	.	TGTGCCAGTAGGGAGACAGGGCTAGGGACTGAAGCTTTCTTT	CASRETGLGTEAFF
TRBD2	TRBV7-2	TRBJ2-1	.	TGTGCCAGCAGCTTCGACCCCTTAGCGGGGGCCTCCTACAATGAGCAGTTCTTC	CASSFDPLAGASYNEQFF
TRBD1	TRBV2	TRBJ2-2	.	TGTGCCAGCAGTGGACAGGGTTGGGCCGGGGAGCTGTTTTTT	CASSGQGWAGELFF
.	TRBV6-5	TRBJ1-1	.	TGTGCCCCTAGGCGTACTGAAGCTTTCTTT	CAPRRTEAFF
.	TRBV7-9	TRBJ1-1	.	TGTGCCAGCAGCTTCCCCGCAGGGCCCATGAACACTGAAGCTTTCTTT	CASSFPAGPMNTEAFF
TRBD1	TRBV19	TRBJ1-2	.	TGTGCCAGTAAGGACAGGGTCGCTCTATCAAGGGGCTACACCTTC	CASKDRVALSRGYTF
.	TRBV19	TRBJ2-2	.	TGTGCCAGTAGTATGATTGAGTTAACCGGGGAGCTGTTTTTT	CASSMIELTGELFF
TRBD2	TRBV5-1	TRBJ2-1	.	TGCGCCAGCAGCCCACAAGCGGGGGGGTGGGGCAATGAGCAGTTCTTC	CASSPQAGGWGNEQFF
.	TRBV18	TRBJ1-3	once	TGTGCCAGCTCACCAACCGGCGGGAGCTCTGGAAACACCATATATTTT	CASSPTGGSSGNTIYF
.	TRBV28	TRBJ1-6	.	TGTGCCAGCAGTCCCACCGGGGAAGGACCCTCACCCCTCCACTTT	CASSPTGEGPSPLHF
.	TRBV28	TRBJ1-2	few	TGTGCCAGCAGTTTATCCGACGGGAAGGGAAGACTCTATGGCTACACCTTC	CASSLSDGKGRLYGYTF
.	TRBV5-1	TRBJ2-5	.	TGCGCCAGCAGCTTGGCCCTGCAGTACCAAGAGACCCAGTACTTC	CASSLALQYQETQYF
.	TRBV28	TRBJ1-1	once	TGTGCCAGCTCGCATAGTCCGCCCCGGGGAACTGAAGCTTTCTTT	CASSHSPPRGTEAFF
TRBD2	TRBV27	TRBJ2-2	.	TGTGCCAGCAGCCCGGTAGCGGGAGCAACCGGGGAGCTGTTTTTT	CASSPVAGATGELFF
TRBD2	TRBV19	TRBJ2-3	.	TGTGCCAGCAGTAGCGGGAGTGACACAGATACGCAGTATTTT	CASSSGSDTDTQYF
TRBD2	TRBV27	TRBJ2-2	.	TGTGCCAGCAGTTTATCGCTACTAGCGGGGGACACCGGGGAGCTGTTTTTT	CASSLSLLAGDTGELFF
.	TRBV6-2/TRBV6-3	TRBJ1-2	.	TGTGCCAGCAGTCACCCCGACAGATTGGGTACCTATGGCTACACCTTC	CASSHPDRLGTYGYTF
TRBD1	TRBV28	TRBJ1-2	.	TGTGCCAGCAGTTCTCTCGACAGGGTAGTGAGCTATGGCTACACCTTC	CASSSLDRVVSYGYTF
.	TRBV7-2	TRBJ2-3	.	TGTGCCAGCAGTCCCCCGGGAGAGGATACGCAGTATTTT	CASSPPGEDTQYF
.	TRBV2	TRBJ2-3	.	TGTGCCAGCAGCACGGGGTTTCGCGCAGATACGCAGTATTTT	CASSTGFRADTQYF
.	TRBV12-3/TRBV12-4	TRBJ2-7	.	TGTGCCAGCAGTCCTCCGGCGGGGGCCGAGCAGTACTTC	CASSPPAGAEQYF
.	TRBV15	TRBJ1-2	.	TGTGCCACCAGCAGAGATCGATTAGGGGGAGGCTACACCTTC	CATSRDRLGGGYTF